These 20 T cell receptor beta chains were sequenced from one sample in a study of molecular identifiers for immune sequencing clone quantification. MiXCR, run by TCRdb on the PCR reads, gives a single entry per CDR3 protein. The sample includes around 460,000 distinct CDR3 sequences, about a fifth seen only once; the top ten take roughly 0.81%. Specimen: naive CD8+ T cells from blood, with Jurkat cell RNA spiked in. Subset meaning: FACS-sorted CD8+CD4-CCR7+CD45RA+ naive T cells. The source is a human donor in good health. Some libraries in this study had Jurkat cell RNA spiked in.

In the case of this clonotype: A much larger clone differs from this one at a single base, so this may be a read error. V and J are TRBV7-2 and TRBJ2-7; 7 bases agree with TRBD2. The CDR3 spans 15 residues. Germline CDR1 SGHTA, CDR2 FQGNSA. Trimming at V came to 6 bases and at J to 6 bases, leaving 14 bases not matched to a gene. The CDR3 DNA reads as TGTGCCAGCAGAATTCGTGGACTAGGATCCCGCGAGCAGTACTTC. This sequence encodes CASRIRGLGSREQYF.

This clonotype was picked up one time. With a much larger clone just one base away, this may be a read error. This chain connects TRBV4-3 to TRBJ1-5; D is undetermined. Germline values: CDR1 LGHNA, CDR2 YSLEER. This CDR3 spans 14 amino acids. Trimming pared 4 bases from V and 6 bases from J, leaving 13 bases between. CDR3 nucleotides: TGCGCCAGCAGCCGAGACGGTTGGGGTCAGCCCCAGCATTTT. Its translation is CASSRDGWGQPQHF.

This sequence joins TRBV19 and TRBJ2-1, with 7 bases that match TRBD2. Germline V CDR1 and CDR2: LNHDA, SQIVND (reference sequence). J was trimmed by 6 bases and V by 3 bases; bases with no gene match: 17. CDR3 length equals 18 residues. The CDR3 sequence: CASSIGGRGLRVGNEQFF. The CDR3 DNA sequence: TGTGCCAGTAGTATCGGCGGGAGAGGGTTAAGGGTCGGCAATGAGCAGTTCTTC.

In the case of this clonotype: It may be a read error: a sequence one base away is much more abundant. The chain combines TRBV12-3 or TRBV12-4 with TRBJ1-1; the D is unclear. The germline V and J ends were trimmed by 6 bases and 0 bases, with 5 bases remaining between them. This CDR3 comprises 12 residues. CDR3 in DNA: TGTGCCAGCAGCAACGTGAACACTGAAGCTTTCTTT. Its translation: CASSNVNTEAFF.

This clonotype was seen a few times. Its ends do not fully match the called genes, so a read error is possible. The chain couples TRBV5-3 to TRBJ2-7, with 13 bases that match TRBD2. TRBV5-3 is classed as an ORF, of uncertain function. The CDR3 is 15 residues long. CDR3 DNA: TGTGCCAGCAGTCCTTGGACTAGCGGGAGCTACGAGCAGTGCTTC. Its protein is CASSPWTSGSYEQCF.

The rearrangement uses TRBV4-1 and TRBJ2-7, with D perhaps TRBD1 or TRBD2 (5 bases each). Germline V gives CDR1 MGHRA, CDR2 YSYEKL. The CDR3 covers 17 residues. Trimming stripped 3 bases from V and 3 bases from J, with 21 bases between. The CDR3 reads CASSQLPGPPVSYEQYF. In DNA form, the CDR3 reads TGCGCCAGCAGCCAGCTACCGGGACCCCCCGTAAGCTACGAGCAGTACTTC.

This clonotype was detected only a few times. The gene calls are TRBV11-2 and TRBJ1-2; D possibly corresponds to TRBD1 (5 bases). This CDR3 has 12 residues. Trimming pared 1 base from V and 6 bases from J, leaving 6 bases between. Germline V gene data show CDR1 as SGHAT and CDR2 as FQNNGV. The CDR3 protein is CASSLAGDGYTF. CDR3 nucleotides: TGTGCCAGCAGCTTAGCGGGGGATGGCTACACCTTC. The entire variable domain, with the rest obtained from reference TRBV11-2 and TRBJ1-2, is as follows: EAGVAQSPRYKIIEKRQSVAFWCNPISGHATLYWYQQILGQGPKLLIQFQNNGVVDDSQLPKDRFSAERLKGVDSTLKIQPAKLEDSAVYLCASSLAGDGYTFGSGTRLTVV.

DNA of the CDR3: TGTGCCAGCAGCGTGACAGAAAACTATGGCTACACCTTC. Translation gives CASSVTENYGYTF. The J gene is TRBJ1-2, the V gene TRBV12-3 or TRBV12-4; TRBD1 might be the D (5 bases). V was trimmed by 6 bases and J by 2 bases, leaving 10 bases between them. The CDR3 is 13 residues long.

This clonotype was counted many times. This chain links TRBV7-2 with TRBJ2-5, with D maybe TRBD2 (5 bases). This CDR3 is 15 amino acids long. V was shortened by 1 base and J by 4 bases, with 13 bases between the two germline ends. CDR1 is SGHTA and CDR2 is FQGNSA in the germline V gene. The CDR3 sequence is CASSLVSSGGETQYF. The CDR3 nucleotides are TGTGCCAGCAGCTTAGTTTCCAGCGGTGGAGAGACCCAGTACTTC.

This clonotype was observed a handful of times. The chain recombines TRBV5-6 with TRBJ1-5, with a possible D match to TRBD1 (5 bases). Germline-derived CDR1 and CDR2 are SGHDT and YYEEEE. Trimming cost V 2 bases and J 4 bases, with 10 bases left between them. This CDR3 contains 14 residues. The DNA of the CDR3 is TGTGCCAGCAGCTTTGCGGGGGGGAATCAGCCCCAGCATTTT. This gives the protein CASSFAGGNQPQHF.

The V gene is TRBV4-3, the J gene TRBJ2-7; D is tentatively TRBD1 or TRBD2 (5 bases each). V was shortened by 2 bases and J by 3 bases, with 23 bases between the two germline ends. CDR1 and CDR2 from the germline V gene are LGHNA and YSLEER. The CDR3 consists of 18 residues. CDR3 loop: CASSQPGPSNYDHYEQYF. The CDR3 region has the DNA TGCGCCAGCAGCCAACCGGGACCCTCAAACTACGATCACTACGAGCAGTACTTC.

Only a few counts were recorded for this clonotype. A much bigger clone sits one base away, suggesting this may be a read error. The V gene is TRBV6-5, the J gene TRBJ1-1; no reliable D call. Trimming removed 4 bases at V and 3 bases at J, with 12 bases between. This CDR3 contains 14 residues. The germline gives CDR1 MNHEY, CDR2 SVGAGI. The CDR3 DNA reads TGTGCCAGCAGTTTCTCTGGCGCGGACACTGAAGCTTTCTTT. Translating gives CASSFSGADTEAFF.

This clonotype was picked up many times. The rearrangement links TRBV28 to TRBJ1-1; D gene uncertain. V was pared by 2 bases and J by 4 bases, with 8 bases between. Looked up from germline, CDR1 is MDHEN and CDR2 is SYDVKM. The CDR3 has 13 residues. CDR3 residues: CASSLGRTTEAFF. CDR3 DNA sequence: TGTGCCAGCAGTTTAGGCAGAACCACTGAAGCTTTCTTT.

This clonotype was found a few times. The genes are TRBV11-2 and TRBJ2-1; 8 bases line up with TRBD2. The ends lost 3 bases at V and 2 bases at J; junction bases unmatched: 3. The CDR3 is 15 amino acids. Germline V gives CDR1 SGHAT, CDR2 FQNNGV. The CDR3 region is CASSLGRGAYNEQFF. The CDR3 DNA follows: TGTGCCAGCAGCTTGGGGCGGGGGGCCTACAATGAGCAGTTCTTC.

The J gene is TRBJ2-7, the V gene TRBV12-3 or TRBV12-4; D gene unclear. This CDR3 has 16 amino acids. V was cut by 6 bases and J by 0 bases, with 18 bases left in between. DNA for the CDR3: TGTGCCAGCAGCCCTCAACCCGGGCGATACTCCTACGAGCAGTACTTC. Translation gives CASSPQPGRYSYEQYF.

This clonotype turned up a few times. The chain couples TRBV7-9 to TRBJ1-4, with no clear D. Trimming took 1 base from V and 12 from J, leaving 18 bases between them. The length of the CDR3 is 15 residues. Germline V gene data show CDR1 as SEHNR and CDR2 as FQNEAQ (reference sequence). CDR3 coding DNA: TGTGCCAGCAGCTTAGGCCTTGGGCACGAAGTCCAACTGTTTTTT. Translation: CASSLGLGHEVQLFF.

As to this clonotype: This sequence may be a read error, since a much larger clone differs from it by one base. V is TRBV24-1 and J is TRBJ2-3; TRBD2 aligns across 13 bases. Trimming took 9 bases from V and 4 from J; bases not matched to a gene: 12. This CDR3 contains 17 residues. CDR1 KGHDR and CDR2 SFDVKD come from the germline V gene. CDR3 nucleotide sequence: TGTGCCACCGAGGGGACTAGCGGGGCTACTAGCGCAGATACGCAGTATTTT. Protein sequence: CATEGTSGATSADTQYF.

This clonotype has a handful of counts. V is TRBV28 and J is TRBJ1-6, with a tentative D call TRBD1 (5 bases). This CDR3 contains 14 residues. V was pared by 2 bases and J by 5 bases, with 7 bases between. Germline V gene data show CDR1 as MDHEN and CDR2 as SYDVKM. The CDR3 is CASSLIGDNSPLHF. DNA for the CDR3: TGTGCCAGCAGTTTAATAGGGGATAATTCACCCCTCCACTTT.

This clonotype was seen many times. The chain carries TRBV20-1 and TRBJ2-7, with 7 bases matching TRBD1. This CDR3 has 15 amino acids. Germline lookup yields CDR1 DFQATT and CDR2 SNEGSKA (reference sequence). With V trimmed by 0 bases and J by 5 bases, 10 bases remained unmatched. Written as DNA, the CDR3 is TGCAGTGCTAGAGATTTGGAAACAGGGGATCACGAGCAGTACTTC. Translated: CSARDLETGDHEQYF.

The gene calls are TRBV30 and TRBJ2-5, with D tentatively TRBD2 (5 bases). Germline CDR1 is GTSNPN and CDR2 is SVGIG (reference sequence). Between the trimmed V and J ends, which lost 4 bases and 5 bases, there was a span of 14 bases. The CDR3 contains 13 residues. The CDR3 DNA reads TGTGCCTGGATGGTAGAGGGCGGCGAGACCCAGTACTTC. It specifies CAWMVEGGETQYF.